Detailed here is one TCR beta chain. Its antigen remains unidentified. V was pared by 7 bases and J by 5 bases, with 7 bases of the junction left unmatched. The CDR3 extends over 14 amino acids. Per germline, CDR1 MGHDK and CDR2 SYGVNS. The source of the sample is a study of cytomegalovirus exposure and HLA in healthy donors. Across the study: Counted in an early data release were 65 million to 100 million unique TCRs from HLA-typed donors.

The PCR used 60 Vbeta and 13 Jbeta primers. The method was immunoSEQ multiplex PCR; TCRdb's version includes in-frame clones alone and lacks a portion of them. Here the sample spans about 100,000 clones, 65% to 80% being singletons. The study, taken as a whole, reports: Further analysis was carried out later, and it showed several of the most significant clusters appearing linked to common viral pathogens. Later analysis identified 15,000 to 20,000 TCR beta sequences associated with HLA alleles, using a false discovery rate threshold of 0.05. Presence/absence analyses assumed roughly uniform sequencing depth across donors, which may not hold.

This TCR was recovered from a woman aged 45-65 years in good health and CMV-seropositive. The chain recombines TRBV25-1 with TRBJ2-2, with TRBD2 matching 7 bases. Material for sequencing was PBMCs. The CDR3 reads CASKAGTETGELFF. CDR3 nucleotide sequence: TGTGCCAGCAAAGCGGGGACGGAGACCGGGGAGCTGTTTTTT. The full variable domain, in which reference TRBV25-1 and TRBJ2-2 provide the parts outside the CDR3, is EADIYQTPRYLVIGTGKKITLECSQTMGHDKMYWYQQDPGMELHLIHYSYGVNSTEKGDLSSESTVSRIRTEHFPLTLESARPSHTSQYLCASKAGTETGELFFGEGSRLTVL.